The next 13 T cell receptor beta chains were all read from a single sample in a study of metastatic and nonmetastatic thyroid tumors. Patients underwent thyroid surgery, and none had received any treatment before it. TCRdb re-analyzed the PCR reads through MiXCR. The sample lists under 60,000 clones, approximately 20% occurring once. The sequencing input was blood. These receptors were obtained from a male donor with papillary thyroid cancer or a benign thyroid nodule (not recorded which). Some clones in this sample may be carry-over from other donors' samples.

V usage is TRBV25-1 and J usage is TRBJ2-2; possibly TRBD1 or TRBD2 for D (6 bases each). Germline V gives CDR1 MGHDK, CDR2 SYGVNS. CDR3 size: 14 residues. With 7 bases removed from V and 5 bases from J, the gap between germline ends came to 14 bases. The CDR3 coding sequence is TGTGCCAGCACCCGAGGAGGGGGGACCGGGGAGCTGTTTTTT. Protein: CASTRGGGTGELFF.

The J gene is TRBJ2-1, the V gene TRBV7-9; 7 nucleotides agree with TRBD1. V gave up 4 bases and J gave up 14 bases; unmatched junction bases: 14. This CDR3 is 14 amino acids long. Germline CDR1 and CDR2: SEHNR and FQNEAQ (reference sequence). For the CDR3, the DNA is TGTGCCAGCAGCTCACAGAACCCGGGACAGTGCGAGTTCTTC. Translating gives CASSSQNPGQCEFF. Full variable domain (rest looked up from reference TRBV7-9 and TRBJ2-1): DTGVSQNPRHKITKRGQNVTFRCDPISEHNRLYWYRQTLGQGPEFLTYFQNEAQLEKSRLLSDRFSAERPKGSFSTLEIQRTEQGDSAMYLCASSSQNPGQCEFFGPGTRLTVL.

This clone was seen repeatedly, ten times or more. V usage is TRBV30 and J usage is TRBJ2-6; D is tentatively TRBD1 or TRBD2 (5 bases each). Germline V gene sequence: CDR1 GTSNPN, CDR2 SVGIG (reference sequence). V shed 3 bases and J shed 2 bases, with 20 bases lying between them. The CDR3 has 18 residues. This CDR3 reads CAWREAVAWGPGANVLTF. DNA for the CDR3: TGTGCCTGGAGGGAGGCAGTCGCTTGGGGCCCTGGGGCCAACGTCCTGACTTTC.

The chain uses TRBV30 and TRBJ2-7; no reliable D call. V shed 5 bases and J shed 5 bases, with 13 bases lying between them. The length of the CDR3 is 12 residues. Germline lookup yields CDR1 GTSNPN and CDR2 SVGIG (reference sequence). CDR3 in amino acids: CAWLKGGDEQYF. CDR3 in DNA: TGTGCCTGGTTGAAGGGCGGCGACGAGCAGTACTTC.

This clone has ten or more counts. The chain carries TRBV6-5 and TRBJ2-6; 8 nucleotides line up with TRBD2. The CDR3 consists of 18 residues. The germline CDR1 and CDR2 sequences are MNHEY and SVGAGI. J lost 0 bases, V lost 8 bases, and 12 bases had no gene match. The CDR3 protein is CASLGGGGPLSGANVLTF. In nucleotides, the CDR3 is TGTGCCAGCCTCGGGGGGGGCGGGCCTCTCTCTGGGGCCAACGTCCTGACTTTC.

This clone has at least ten counts. This rearrangement joins TRBV6-1 to TRBJ2-7; D perhaps matches TRBD1 (5 bases). This CDR3 is built from 13 residues. Germline V lookup: CDR1 MNHNS, CDR2 SASEGT. Trimming took 7 bases from V and 7 from J, leaving 17 bases between them. Here the CDR3 reads CASNPHGPGEQYF. CDR3 nucleotides: TGTGCCAGCAACCCCCACGGGCCAGGGGAGCAGTACTTC.

In this sample, this clone turned up once. The chain carries TRBV11-2 and TRBJ2-7; a possible D gene is TRBD1 (5 bases). V lost 5 bases and J lost 4, with 15 bases in between. The CDR3 sequence is 14 residues long. Germline V CDR1 and CDR2: SGHAT, FQNNGV. CDR3 sequence: CASSLPGGAYEQYF. Here the CDR3 DNA reads TGTGCCAGCAGCCTCCCGGGTGGGGCTTACGAGCAGTACTTC.

Only a few counts were recorded for this clone. The chain carries TRBV27 and TRBJ1-1; tentatively, D is TRBD1 (5 bases). Germline assignment: CDR1 MNHEY and CDR2 SMNVEV (reference sequence). Trimming left V 2 bases short and J 1 base short, with 14 bases between. The CDR3 consists of 16 residues. The CDR3 loop is CASSLGAGRANTEAFF. DNA for the CDR3: TGTGCCAGCAGTTTAGGGGCAGGTAGGGCGAACACTGAAGCTTTCTTT.

A note on this clone: A much larger clonotype is one base distant, so this may be a read error. The chain is built from TRBV3-1 and TRBJ1-2; D unclear. The CDR3 length is 15 residues. The V gene lost 3 bases and the J gene lost 0 bases, with 11 bases spanning the gap. The germline CDR1 and CDR2 sequences are LGHDT and YNNKEL (reference sequence). CDR3 in DNA: TGTGCCAGCAGCCATGGGGTCGGAGCTAACTATGGCTACACCTTC. Translating it yields CASSHGVGANYGYTF.

This clone has at least ten counts. The chain uses TRBV5-8 and TRBJ1-5; weak D call: TRBD1 (5 bases). This CDR3 comprises 19 residues. Germline-derived CDR1 and CDR2 are SGHTS and YDEGEE. Trimming took off 0 bases at V and 0 bases at J, with 19 bases between the two ends. CDR3 amino acids: CASSLVQWGGSYSNQPQHF. CDR3 sequence (DNA): TGTGCCAGCAGCTTGGTTCAGTGGGGGGGTTCATATAGCAATCAGCCCCAGCATTTT.

Turning to this clone: Other nucleotide sequences in the sample specify the same CDR3. The chain is built from TRBV7-2 and TRBJ2-1; 8 bases are shared with TRBD1. The CDR3 contains 14 residues. Unmatched junction bases numbered 8, after V lost 5 bases and J lost 8 bases. Germline CDR1 SGHTA, CDR2 FQGNSA. The DNA for the CDR3 is TGTGCCAGCAGCAAATTTGACAGGGGCGATGAGCAGTTCTTC. It is translated as CASSKFDRGDEQFF.

This clone was recorded many times. V usage is TRBV28 and J usage is TRBJ1-4; maybe TRBD1 (6 bases). The germline V and J ends were trimmed by 5 bases and 7 bases, with 23 bases remaining between them. The germline V gene has CDR1 MDHEN and CDR2 SYDVKM. The length of the CDR3 is 17 residues. The CDR3 region is CASSAVKVTGAGEKLFF. As DNA, the CDR3 is TGTGCCAGCAGTGCGGTTAAAGTGACGGGGGCAGGTGAAAAACTGTTTTTT.

A few counts support this clone. The chain couples TRBV6-5 to TRBJ1-2; tentatively, D is TRBD1 (5 bases). V lost 1 base and J 4 bases, leaving 13 bases between the germline ends. The CDR3 covers 15 residues. CDR1 and CDR2 (germline): MNHEY, SVGAGI. For the CDR3, the DNA is TGTGCCAGCAGTTACTTATCGGGGACCTTCTATGGCTACACCTTC. This gives the protein CASSYLSGTFYGYTF.